The rows below give T cell receptor beta chains drawn from one sample of a study of regulatory T cells in long-lasting Graves disease. Each CDR3 protein gets one entry after TCRdb re-called the multiplex PCR reads with MiXCR. The data hold approximately 470,000 distinct CDR3 sequences, with less than 25% observed a single time. The sample in question was peripheral blood mononuclear cells (PBMCs), obtained when the disease was refractory, from a patient treated with antithyroid drugs. Receptors originate from a female donor with Graves disease. Each CDR3 is given with its conserved first and last residue. The order of the fields is CDR3 DNA, CDR3 protein, clone size, J gene, V gene, D gene. D genes are given only for firm matches. Expanded clones get a size class; other rows say once, few or many, or leave the size out.

DNA: TGTGCCAGCAGCCAAGAATGGGACGTAAACTCTGGGGCCAACGTCCTGACTTTC; CDR3: CASSQEWDVNSGANVLTF; size: few; J: TRBJ2-6; V: TRBV3-1; D: .
DNA: TGTGCCAGCAGCTTAGTTTTAAGTAGCGGGGGGACCCAGTACTTC; CDR3: CASSLVLSSGGTQYF; size: many; J: TRBJ2-5; V: TRBV7-2; D: TRBD2
DNA: TGTGCCAGCAGTGGAGGACAGGCCTATGGCTACACCTTC; CDR3: CASSGGQAYGYTF; size: .; J: TRBJ1-2; V: TRBV25-1; D: TRBD1
DNA: TGTGCCAGCAGTAATATCCCGACTAGCGGGAGGGCGGACTGGCCCCAAGAGACCCAGTACTTC; CDR3: CASSNIPTSGRADWPQETQYF; size: many; J: TRBJ2-5; V: TRBV28; D: TRBD2
DNA: TGTGCCAGCAACCTGCAGGGAATTCCCTACGAGCAGTACTTC; CDR3: CASNLQGIPYEQYF; size: few; J: TRBJ2-7; V: TRBV28; D: .
DNA: TGTGCCAGCAGCTCTACCCCGGACTCTAACACCGGGGAGCTGTTTTTT; CDR3: CASSSTPDSNTGELFF; size: .; J: TRBJ2-2; V: TRBV7-2; D: .
DNA: TGTGCCAGCAGACTTTCCAGGGGAGACTTCGGCTACACCTTC; CDR3: CASRLSRGDFGYTF; size: many; J: TRBJ1-2; V: TRBV28; D: .
DNA: TGTGCCAGCAGCCCGGCCGGGACAGGGAACACTGAAGCTTTCTTT; CDR3: CASSPAGTGNTEAFF; size: many; J: TRBJ1-1; V: TRBV5-1; D: TRBD1
DNA: TGTGCCAGCAGTTTAGCGATCGGGGAGCAGTACTTC; CDR3: CASSLAIGEQYF; size: many; J: TRBJ2-7; V: TRBV12-3/TRBV12-4; D: .
DNA: TGTGCCAGCAGTTCCGGGACAGGGGCAACTAATGAAAAACTGTTTTTT; CDR3: CASSSGTGATNEKLFF; size: many; J: TRBJ1-4; V: TRBV12-3/TRBV12-4; D: TRBD1
DNA: TGTGCCAGCGAGAGGGGGGAGGCCCATGAAGCTTTCTTT; CDR3: CASERGEAHEAFF; size: few; J: TRBJ1-1; V: TRBV28; D: .
DNA: TGTGCCAGCAGTACCCTCTATGCAGGGCCTGGGGCCAACGTCCTGACTTTC; CDR3: CASSTLYAGPGANVLTF; size: .; J: TRBJ2-6; V: TRBV6-1; D: .
DNA: TGCAGTGCTAGCTCCGGACTAGCGGGGTCGAGCTCCTACGAGCAGTACTTC; CDR3: CSASSGLAGSSSYEQYF; size: few; J: TRBJ2-7; V: TRBV20-1; D: TRBD2
DNA: TGCGCCAGCAGCCAACTGGACAGGGGGGACACTGAAGCTTTCTTT; CDR3: CASSQLDRGDTEAFF; size: .; J: TRBJ1-1; V: TRBV4-1; D: TRBD1
DNA: TGTGCCAGCAGGGCGGGACAGAGCTCCTACAATGAGCAGTTCTTC; CDR3: CASRAGQSSYNEQFF; size: .; J: TRBJ2-1; V: TRBV2; D: .
DNA: TGTGCCAGCAGGCCGGGAGCCCCGGGCTTCCCTGTGTTT; CDR3: CASRPGAPGFPVF; size: many; J: TRBJ2-5; V: TRBV28; D: .
DNA: TGTGCCAGCAGTTTATTCGGACAGGGGACTTACGAGCAGTACTTC; CDR3: CASSLFGQGTYEQYF; size: many; J: TRBJ2-7; V: TRBV28; D: TRBD1
DNA: TGTGCCAGCAGTTTCCGAAACTATGGCTACACCTTC; CDR3: CASSFRNYGYTF; size: many; J: TRBJ1-2; V: TRBV12-3/TRBV12-4; D: .
DNA: TGTGCCAGCAGTTACTCAGGGGAATTCTACGAGCAGTACTTC; CDR3: CASSYSGEFYEQYF; size: few; J: TRBJ2-7; V: TRBV6-2/TRBV6-3; D: .
DNA: TGTGCCTGGAGTAAGGACAACACAGATACGCAGTATTTT; CDR3: CAWSKDNTDTQYF; size: .; J: TRBJ2-3; V: TRBV30; D: .
DNA: TGCAGTGCTAGAGGTGGACCCCGCTCCTACGAGCAGTACTTC; CDR3: CSARGGPRSYEQYF; size: many; J: TRBJ2-7; V: TRBV20-1; D: .
DNA: TGTGCCAGCAGTTCCGGACAGGGGGCTAGAAATGAGCAGTTCTTC; CDR3: CASSSGQGARNEQFF; size: .; J: TRBJ2-1; V: TRBV28; D: TRBD1
DNA: TGTGCCAGCAAAGCGGGGAGACAGGGGGGTGAGACCCAGTACTTC; CDR3: CASKAGRQGGETQYF; size: many; J: TRBJ2-5; V: TRBV6-2/TRBV6-3; D: TRBD1
DNA: TGTGCCAGCTCACCCAAGGGACATGACTATGGCTACACCTTC; CDR3: CASSPKGHDYGYTF; size: many; J: TRBJ1-2; V: TRBV18; D: .
DNA: TGTGCCAGCACACCCCCGGGGGGGGAGACCCAGTACTTC; CDR3: CASTPPGGETQYF; size: many; J: TRBJ2-5; V: TRBV12-3/TRBV12-4; D: TRBD2
DNA: TGTGCCAGCAGTGAACTAGCGGGAGGAGACAATGAGCAGTTCTTC; CDR3: CASSELAGGDNEQFF; size: few; J: TRBJ2-1; V: TRBV27; D: TRBD2
DNA: TGTGCCAGCAGTTTCACCCGATCGACTAGCGGGAGGTATACAGATACGCAGTATTTT; CDR3: CASSFTRSTSGRYTDTQYF; size: .; J: TRBJ2-3; V: TRBV7-2; D: TRBD2
DNA: TGCAGTGCTAGCCCCCTAGCGGGCTTTCAAGAGACCCAGTACTTC; CDR3: CSASPLAGFQETQYF; size: few; J: TRBJ2-5; V: TRBV20-1; D: TRBD2
DNA: TGCAGTGCAACGGACACCTGGGACACTGAAGCTTTCTTT; CDR3: CSATDTWDTEAFF; size: .; J: TRBJ1-1; V: TRBV20-1; D: .
DNA: TGCAGCGTTAAGTCCTCCGGCGGAGGGGCTGGCGAGCAGTACTTC; CDR3: CSVKSSGGGAGEQYF; size: .; J: TRBJ2-7; V: TRBV29-1; D: .
DNA: TGTGCCAGCAGCCCCCCGAGGGGGGCAAGGGCCTCAGAATACGAGCAGTACTTC; CDR3: CASSPPRGARASEYEQYF; size: few; J: TRBJ2-7; V: TRBV6-1; D: .
DNA: TGCAGTTCCTCGGGCAGGGAACTCTTCTACGAGCAGTACTTC; CDR3: CSSSGRELFYEQYF; size: .; J: TRBJ2-7; V: TRBV20-1; D: .
DNA: TGCAGTGCTAGCCCGGACAGGGATTACTACGAGCAGTACTTC; CDR3: CSASPDRDYYEQYF; size: .; J: TRBJ2-7; V: TRBV20-1; D: TRBD1
DNA: TGTGCCAGCAGTTTATTGACAGGGACGGACACTGAAGCTTTCTTT; CDR3: CASSLLTGTDTEAFF; size: many; J: TRBJ1-1; V: TRBV27; D: TRBD1
DNA: TGTGCCAGCAGGGGACTAGCGGCCCTCGGAAAGACCCAGTACTTC; CDR3: CASRGLAALGKTQYF; size: few; J: TRBJ2-5; V: TRBV6-1; D: TRBD2
DNA: TGTGCCAGTAGTCCTAATGACGGGTTAAATCAGCCCCAGCATTTT; CDR3: CASSPNDGLNQPQHF; size: .; J: TRBJ1-5; V: TRBV19; D: .
DNA: TGTGCCAGCAGTGAAGACAGGGTTTCGGCTAATGAAAAACTGTTTTTT; CDR3: CASSEDRVSANEKLFF; size: many; J: TRBJ1-4; V: TRBV2; D: .
DNA: TGTGCCAGCAGCGTAGGAGGGGTTCAGGCCTACGAGCAGTACTTC; CDR3: CASSVGGVQAYEQYF; size: few; J: TRBJ2-7; V: TRBV9; D: .
DNA: TGTGCCAGTAGTACAGGGGGCTTTGCGAACACCATATATTTT; CDR3: CASSTGGFANTIYF; size: .; J: TRBJ1-3; V: TRBV19; D: TRBD1
DNA: TGTGCCAGCAGTTACTCCCCCGGGGAATCGCAGTACTTC; CDR3: CASSYSPGESQYF; size: many; J: TRBJ2-7; V: TRBV6-9; D: .
DNA: TGTGCCAGCAGTACCAGCGGGAGGGAGGGAGACACCGGGGAGCTGTTTTTT; CDR3: CASSTSGREGDTGELFF; size: many; J: TRBJ2-2; V: TRBV2; D: TRBD2
DNA: TGTGCCAGCAGCCTTAGGGGCGGGACTAGCGTTCACGAGCAGTACTTC; CDR3: CASSLRGGTSVHEQYF; size: .; J: TRBJ2-7; V: TRBV13; D: TRBD2